Described below is a single T cell receptor (beta chain) sequence and its context. This entry comes from a study of blood T cell repertoires in COVID-19. Study overall: Italy, Spain and the United States were the sources of the convalescent and acute COVID-19 samples. Sources were T cells, B-cell-depleted T cells, or PBMCs; the material itself was cDNA or gDNA.

Methods used by the authors: Amplification with reference gene primers provided the estimates of nucleated cell counts. TCRdb keeps only in-frame clones here, not all; method: immunoSEQ multiplex PCR. The V and J calls and clone size are taken from that table; D and trimming were inferred from the DNA. The data show just over 300,000 clones, 87% seen once. The CDR3 covers 14 residues. Germline lookup yields CDR1 SGDLS and CDR2 YYNGEE. V gave up 0 bases and J gave up 4 bases, with 8 bases separating them. The receptor was isolated from a man between 18 and 35 years old with active or convalescent COVID-19. This chain links TRBV9 with TRBJ2-1, with D uncertain. The sequenced sample was peripheral blood. The CDR3 nucleotides are TGTGCCAGCAGCGTAGGTAATAATTACAATGAGCAGTTCTTC. It specifies CASSVGNNYNEQFF.